The clone carrying this T cell receptor beta chain has just a few counts. Its antigen is as yet unknown. The data derive from a study of identical twins. Study-level points and caveats: Among out-of-frame alpha sequences shared by twins, low generation probability occurred in excess.

V was trimmed by 3 bases and J by 3 bases, leaving 29 bases between them. This CDR3 is 19 amino acids long. From germline, CDR1 is SQVTM and CDR2 ANQGSEA. A template switching step contributed a universal primer site, while unique molecular identifiers were present in the cDNA. TCRdb fed the 5' RACE reads into MiXCR, producing one record per CDR3 protein. Of fewer than 250,000 distinct CDR3 sequences listed, roughly a tenth were seen once; the top ten hold about 5.2%. The chain recombines TRBV29-1 with TRBJ1-1; D perhaps matches TRBD1 (5 bases). The sample was memory (CD45RO+) T cells sorted from blood. The clonotype originates from a woman aged 18-29 years in good health. The CDR3 DNA reads as TGCAGCGTTGACTGGTGGCCGCGAGTCCTAAGAGGAGGGGACACTGAAGCTTTCTTT. It translates to CSVDWWPRVLRGGDTEAFF.